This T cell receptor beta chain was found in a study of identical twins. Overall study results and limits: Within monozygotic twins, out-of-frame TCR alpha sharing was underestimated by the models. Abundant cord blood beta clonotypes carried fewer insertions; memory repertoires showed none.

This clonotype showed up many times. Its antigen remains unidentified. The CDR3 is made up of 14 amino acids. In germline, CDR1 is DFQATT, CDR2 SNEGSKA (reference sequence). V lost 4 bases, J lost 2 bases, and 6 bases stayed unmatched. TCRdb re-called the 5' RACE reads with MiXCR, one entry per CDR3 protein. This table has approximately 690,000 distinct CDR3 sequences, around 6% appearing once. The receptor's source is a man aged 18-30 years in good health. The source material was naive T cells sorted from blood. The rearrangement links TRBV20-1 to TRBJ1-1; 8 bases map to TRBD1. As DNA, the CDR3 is TGCAGTGCTAAGACAGGGGCTAAAAACACTGAAGCTTTCTTT. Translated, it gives CSAKTGAKNTEAFF.